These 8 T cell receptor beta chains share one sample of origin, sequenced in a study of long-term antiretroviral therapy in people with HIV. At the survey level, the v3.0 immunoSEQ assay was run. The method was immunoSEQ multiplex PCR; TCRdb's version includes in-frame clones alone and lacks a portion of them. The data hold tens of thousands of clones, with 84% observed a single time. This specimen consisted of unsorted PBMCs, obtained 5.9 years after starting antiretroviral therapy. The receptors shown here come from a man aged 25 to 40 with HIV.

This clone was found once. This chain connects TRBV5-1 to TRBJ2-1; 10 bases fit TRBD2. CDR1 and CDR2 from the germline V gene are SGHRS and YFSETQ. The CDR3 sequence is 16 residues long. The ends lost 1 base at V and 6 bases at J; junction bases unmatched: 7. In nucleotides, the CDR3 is TGCGCCAGCAGCTTGACTTTTCTAGCGGGGGTCAATGAGCAGTTCTTC. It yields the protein CASSLTFLAGVNEQFF.

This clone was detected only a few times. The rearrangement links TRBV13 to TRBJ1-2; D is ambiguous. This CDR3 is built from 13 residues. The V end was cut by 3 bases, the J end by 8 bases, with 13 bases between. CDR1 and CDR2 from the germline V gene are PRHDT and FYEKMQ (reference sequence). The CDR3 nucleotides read TGTGCCAGCAGCTTTGATACAGTGCAAGGCTACACCTTC. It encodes CASSFDTVQGYTF.

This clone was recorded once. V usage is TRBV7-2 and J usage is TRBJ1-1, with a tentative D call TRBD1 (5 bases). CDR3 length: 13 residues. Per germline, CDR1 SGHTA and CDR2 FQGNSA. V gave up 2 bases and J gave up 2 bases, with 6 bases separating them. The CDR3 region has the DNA TGTGCCAGCAGCTTACGGGACAACACTGAAGCTTTCTTT. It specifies CASSLRDNTEAFF.

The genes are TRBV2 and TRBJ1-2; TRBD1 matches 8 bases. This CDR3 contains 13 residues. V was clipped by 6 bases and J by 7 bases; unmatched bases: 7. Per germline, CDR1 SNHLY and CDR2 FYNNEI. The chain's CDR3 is CASSSQGAGGYTF. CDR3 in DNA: TGTGCCAGCAGCTCTCAGGGGGCAGGTGGCTACACCTTC.

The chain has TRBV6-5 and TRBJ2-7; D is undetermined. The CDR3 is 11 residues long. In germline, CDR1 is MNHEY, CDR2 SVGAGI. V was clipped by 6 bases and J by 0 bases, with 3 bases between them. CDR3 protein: CASRDSYEQYF. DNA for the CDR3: TGTGCCAGCAGGGACTCCTACGAGCAGTACTTC.

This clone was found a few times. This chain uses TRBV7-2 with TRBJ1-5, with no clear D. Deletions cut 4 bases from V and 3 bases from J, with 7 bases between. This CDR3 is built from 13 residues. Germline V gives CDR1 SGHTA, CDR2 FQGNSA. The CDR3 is CASSSQHNQPQHF. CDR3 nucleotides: TGTGCCAGCAGCTCTCAACACAATCAGCCCCAGCATTTT.

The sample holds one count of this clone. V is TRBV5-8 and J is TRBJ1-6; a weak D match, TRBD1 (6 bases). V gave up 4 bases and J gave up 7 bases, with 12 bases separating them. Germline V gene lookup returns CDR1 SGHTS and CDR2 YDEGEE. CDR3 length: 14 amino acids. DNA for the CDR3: TGTGCCAGCAGCCCCTTGGGGGCAAATTCACCCCTCCACTTT. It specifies CASSPLGANSPLHF.

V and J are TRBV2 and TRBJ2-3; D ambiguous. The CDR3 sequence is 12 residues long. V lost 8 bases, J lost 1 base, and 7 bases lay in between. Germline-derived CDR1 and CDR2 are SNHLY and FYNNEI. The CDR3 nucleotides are TGTGCCAGCTGGGCTGGCACAGATACGCAGTATTTT. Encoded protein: CASWAGTDTQYF.